Shown below are 18 T cell receptor beta chains from a single sample sequenced in a study of blood T cell repertoires in COVID-19. Clones were read by immunoSEQ multiplex PCR, and TCRdb kept only the in-frame ones, dropping some. This sample carries 150,000 to 200,000 clones, 80% to 90% of them seen once, and the ten largest clones take approximately 9.9%. The sequencing input was peripheral blood. The receptors derive from a human donor with active or convalescent COVID-19. The donor label of this sample is uncertain.

This chain joins TRBV2 and TRBJ2-1; no clear D. The germline gives CDR1 SNHLY, CDR2 FYNNEI. Trimming shortened V by 9 bases and J by 15 bases, and 9 bases separated the two germline ends. The CDR3 consists of 8 residues. CDR3 region: CASQNRFF. CDR3 nucleotides: TGTGCCAGTCAAAATAGGTTCTTC.

To note about this clone: The CDR3 does not end in the conserved phenylalanine or tryptophan, so this is likely a read error. It is unclear where the CDR3 begins or ends on the DNA, so no DNA is shown, and the CDR3 is as TCRdb lists it. The chain has TRBV28 and TRBJ1-1. 13 amino acids form the CDR3, both terminal residues included. Per the germline V gene, CDR1 is MDHEN and CDR2 is SYDVKM. This CDR3 is CASSPGGTGTPPV.

The gene calls are TRBV7-2 and TRBJ2-1, with 11 bases fitting TRBD2. Germline CDR1 and CDR2: SGHTA and FQGNSA. The trim removed 2 bases at V and 3 bases at J, leaving 6 bases unmatched. The CDR3 covers 17 residues. Here the CDR3 reads CASSLLAGGASYNEQFF. As DNA, the CDR3 is TGTGCCAGCAGCTTACTAGCGGGGGGCGCTAGCTACAATGAGCAGTTCTTC.

J is TRBJ2-5 and V is TRBV7-9; TRBD2 agrees at 13 bases. Germline trimming cut 4 bases from V and 1 base from J; bases unmatched to any gene: 12. The CDR3 contains 19 residues. Germline CDR1 SEHNR, CDR2 FQNEAQ (reference sequence). The chain's CDR3 is CASSSSWTSGGSTQETQYF. The CDR3 region has the DNA TGTGCCAGCAGCTCTAGTTGGACTAGCGGGGGCTCTACCCAAGAGACCCAGTACTTC.

This chain uses TRBV12-3 or TRBV12-4 with TRBJ2-1; no clear D gene. V was cut by 6 bases and J by 5 bases, with 5 bases left in between. This CDR3 is built from 11 residues. CDR3 DNA sequence: TGTGCCAGCAGGCGAGACAATGAGCAGTTCTTC. Encoded protein: CASRRDNEQFF.

This chain links TRBV5-5 with TRBJ1-2; 9 bases match TRBD1. From germline, CDR1 is SGHKS and CDR2 YYEKEE (reference sequence). The length of the CDR3 is 13 residues. Unmatched junction bases numbered 4, after V lost 2 bases and J lost 8 bases. CDR3 in DNA: TGTGCCAGCAGCTTACAGGGGGCGGCCGGCTACACCTTC. Protein: CASSLQGAAGYTF.

The rearrangement links TRBV19 to TRBJ1-1; D gene ambiguous. The germline CDR1 and CDR2 sequences are LNHDA and SQIVND (reference sequence). The CDR3 is 13 residues long. V lost 4 bases and J lost 5, with 11 bases in between. CDR3 protein: CASSTYRDTEAFF. CDR3 bases: TGTGCCAGTAGTACCTACCGGGATACTGAAGCTTTCTTT.

This clone was seen a single time. The chain recombines TRBV6-5 with TRBJ2-5; weak D call: TRBD2 (6 bases). This CDR3 spans 13 amino acids. The V gene's germline CDR1 is MNHEY and CDR2 SVGAGI. V gave up 6 bases and J gave up 4 bases, with 12 bases separating them. CDR3 DNA sequence: TGTGCCAGCAGCGCCCCGGGACTAGAGACCCAGTACTTC. This gives the protein CASSAPGLETQYF.

The V and J genes are TRBV27 and TRBJ2-5; 7 nucleotides align to TRBD1. Germline trimming cut 5 bases from V and 5 bases from J; bases unmatched to any gene: 5. CDR1 and CDR2 from the germline V gene are MNHEY and SMNVEV (reference sequence). The CDR3 contains 13 residues. The chain's CDR3 is CASSGYRGETQYF. The CDR3, as DNA: TGTGCCAGCAGTGGATACAGGGGTGAGACCCAGTACTTC.

The chain has TRBV13 and TRBJ2-1; D uncertain. Per the germline V gene, CDR1 is PRHDT and CDR2 is FYEKMQ (reference sequence). The CDR3 extends over 11 amino acids. Trimming stripped 8 bases from V and 7 bases from J, with 9 bases between. CDR3 coding DNA: TGTGCCAGCTTGGCGAGGAATGAGCAGTTCTTC. Translated, it gives CASLARNEQFF.

The chain joins TRBV5-1 to TRBJ2-2, with D perhaps matching TRBD2 (6 bases). The V end was cut by 0 bases, the J end by 0 bases, with 6 bases between. The CDR3 is 15 amino acids. Germline CDR1 and CDR2: SGHRS and YFSETQ. CDR3 nucleotide sequence: TGCGCCAGCAGCTTGGGGAGGGCGAACACCGGGGAGCTGTTTTTT. Translated, it gives CASSLGRANTGELFF.

J is TRBJ1-1 and V is TRBV5-5; no clear D gene. V was cut by 2 bases and J by 4 bases, with 3 bases left in between. This CDR3 spans 11 amino acids. The germline V gene encodes CDR1 SGHKS and CDR2 YYEKEE (reference sequence). CDR3 coding DNA: TGTGCCAGCAGCTTCGGCACTGAAGCTTTCTTT. Its translation: CASSFGTEAFF.

This clone has just a few counts. The CDR3 reads CASSQEWLHTGELFF. CDR3 DNA: TGTGCCAGCAGCCAAGAGTGGCTCCACACCGGGGAGCTGTTTTTT. The chain combines TRBV4-2 with TRBJ2-2; D is unresolved. Germline V gene lookup returns CDR1 LGHNA and CDR2 YNFKEQ. V was cut by 0 bases and J by 3 bases, with 8 bases left in between. CDR3 length: 15 amino acids.

The chain couples TRBV11-2 to TRBJ1-3, with D hard to call. Trimming removed 2 bases from V and 3 bases from J, with 11 bases in between. Germline CDR1 reads SGHAT; CDR2 reads FQNNGV. The CDR3 sequence is 15 residues long. The CDR3 nucleotides are TGTGCCAGCAGCTTAAACAGACAAGTTGGAAACACCATATATTTT. Translated: CASSLNRQVGNTIYF.

This chain connects TRBV3-1 (or the pseudogene TRBV3-2) to TRBJ2-5; D not resolved. Germline lookup yields CDR1 LGHDT and CDR2 YNNKEL (reference sequence). Between the trimmed V and J ends, which lost 3 bases and 3 bases, there was a span of 8 bases. CDR3 length: 13 amino acids. In DNA, the CDR3 is TGTGCCAGCAGCCACAGAGGTAAAGAGACCCAGTACTTC. Translating it yields CASSHRGKETQYF.

The V gene is TRBV2, the J gene TRBJ2-7; D gene unclear. This CDR3 region has 12 residues. The V end lost 8 bases, the J end lost 0 bases, and 8 bases lay between the germline ends. CDR1 is SNHLY, CDR2 FYNNEI, per germline. CDR3 bases: TGTGCCAGCCAAGAGTTCTCCTACGAGCAGTACTTC. Its protein product is CASQEFSYEQYF.

The chain combines TRBV6-5 with TRBJ2-5; a weak D match, TRBD1 (5 bases). Per germline, CDR1 MNHEY and CDR2 SVGAGI. The CDR3 has 12 amino acids. V lost 8 bases and J lost 1, with 8 bases in between. Written as DNA, the CDR3 is TGTGCCAGCGCCAGGGCCCAAGAGACCCAGTACTTC. This codes for CASARAQETQYF.

The J gene is TRBJ1-6, the V gene TRBV7-9; TRBD1 agrees at 10 bases. The CDR3 runs to 15 residues. The V gene end was trimmed by 2 bases and the J gene end by 9 bases; junction bases not matched to a gene: 4. Per the germline V gene, CDR1 is SEHNR and CDR2 is FQNEAQ (reference sequence). The CDR3 region has the DNA TGTGCCAGCAGCTTATCGGGACAGGGGATTTCACCCCTCCACTTT. It is translated as CASSLSGQGISPLHF. Variable domain in full (rest from reference TRBV7-9 and TRBJ1-6): DTGVSQNPRHKITKRGQNVTFRCDPISEHNRLYWYRQTLGQGPEFLTYFQNEAQLEKSRLLSDRFSAERPKGSFSTLEIQRTEQGDSAMYLCASSLSGQGISPLHFGNGTRLTVT.